This T cell receptor (beta chain) was obtained from a study of a mutant IDH1 vaccine in newly diagnosed glioma. V was cut by 7 bases and J by 0 bases, with 12 bases left in between. The V gene's germline CDR1 is SQVTM and CDR2 ANQGSEA. The CDR3 is 13 residues long. A remark on this clone: No antigen is known for it.

Libraries were prepared by immunoSEQ multiplex PCR; TCRdb keeps only in-frame clonotypes and omits some of them. The sample has over 60,000 clones, approximately 80% seen once. Stated time point: week 35, safety follow-up. All doses held 300 ug of mutant IDH1 20-mer peptide, with topical imiquimod. New WHO grade 3 or 4 IDH1-mutant, ATRX-lost astrocytomas were present in all donors. The receptor's source is a man aged 40-49 years with glioma. The specimen comprised PBMCs, sampled from a glioma patient whose treatment included an IDH1 peptide vaccine. This chain joins TRBV29-1 and TRBJ1-1, with a weak D call TRBD1 (5 bases). This CDR3 is CSGVQALNTEAFF. The CDR3 bases are TGCAGCGGCGTACAGGCTTTGAACACTGAAGCTTTCTTT.